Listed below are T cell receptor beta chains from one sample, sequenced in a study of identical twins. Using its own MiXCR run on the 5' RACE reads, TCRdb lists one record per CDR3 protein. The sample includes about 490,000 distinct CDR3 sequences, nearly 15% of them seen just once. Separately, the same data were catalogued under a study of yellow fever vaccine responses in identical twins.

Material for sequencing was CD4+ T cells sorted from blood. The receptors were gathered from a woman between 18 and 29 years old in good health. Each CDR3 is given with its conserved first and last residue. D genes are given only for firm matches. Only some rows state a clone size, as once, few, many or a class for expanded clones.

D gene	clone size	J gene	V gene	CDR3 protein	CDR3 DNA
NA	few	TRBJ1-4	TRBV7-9	CASSPWNEKLFF	TGTGCCAGCAGCCCCTGGAATGAAAAACTGTTTTTT
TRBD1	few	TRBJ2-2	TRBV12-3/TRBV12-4	CASSFARGRTGELFF	TGTGCCAGCAGTTTTGCCAGGGGGCGAACCGGGGAGCTGTTTTTT
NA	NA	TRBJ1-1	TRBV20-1	CSAPQWGRGNTEAFF	TGCAGTGCTCCCCAGTGGGGGAGAGGGAACACTGAAGCTTTCTTT
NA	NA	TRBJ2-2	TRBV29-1	CSVGNPSGAMNTGELFF	TGCAGCGTTGGGAACCCGTCAGGGGCGATGAACACCGGGGAGCTGTTTTTT
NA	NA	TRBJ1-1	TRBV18	CASSGWDSQNTEAFF	TGTGCCAGCTCAGGATGGGACTCCCAGAACACTGAAGCTTTCTTT
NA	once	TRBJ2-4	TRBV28	CASSYGGLAKNIQYF	TGTGCCAGCAGTTATGGGGGGCTAGCCAAAAACATTCAGTACTTC
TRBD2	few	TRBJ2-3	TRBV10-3	CAARRGTSGGATSTQYF	TGTGCCGCCCGTAGGGGGACTAGCGGGGGGGCTACAAGTACGCAGTATTTT
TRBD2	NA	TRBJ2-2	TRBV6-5	CASSYGLRGSGELFF	TGCGCCAGCAGTTACGGCCTGCGGGGGAGCGGGGAGCTGTTTTTT
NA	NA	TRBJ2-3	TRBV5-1	CASSLDFGTDTQYF	TGCGCCAGCAGCTTGGACTTTGGCACAGATACGCAGTATTTT
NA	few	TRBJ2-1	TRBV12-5	CASGLATGSYYNEQFF	TGTGCTAGTGGTTTGGCAACAGGGTCTTACTACAATGAGCAGTTCTTC
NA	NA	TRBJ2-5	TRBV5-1	CASSGSGQAKETQYF	TGCGCCAGCAGCGGATCGGGACAAGCCAAGGAGACCCAGTACTTC
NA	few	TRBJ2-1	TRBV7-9	CASSLVRTAYNEQFF	TGTGCCAGCAGCTTAGTACGGACAGCCTACAATGAGCAGTTCTTC
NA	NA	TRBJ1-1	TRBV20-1	CSARDWGGVEAEAFF	TGCAGTGCTAGAGATTGGGGGGGAGTGGAGGCTGAAGCTTTCTTT
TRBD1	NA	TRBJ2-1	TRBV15	CATSRPGGARNEQFF	TGTGCCACCAGCAGACCAGGGGGCGCGAGGAATGAGCAGTTCTTC
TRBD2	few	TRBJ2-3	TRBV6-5	CASSYSGAGGSTDTQYF	TGTGCCAGCAGTTACTCCGGAGCGGGGGGCAGCACAGATACGCAGTATTTT
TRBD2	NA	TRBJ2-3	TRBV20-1	CSAGLASSSDTQYF	TGCAGTGCTGGACTAGCTTCCTCTTCAGATACGCAGTATTTT
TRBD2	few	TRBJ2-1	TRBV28	CASIREGRGLNEQFF	TGTGCCAGCATTCGGGAGGGTCGGGGACTCAATGAGCAGTTCTTC
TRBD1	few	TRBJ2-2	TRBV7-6	CASSSGTGFTGELFF	TGTGCCAGCAGCTCCGGGACAGGGTTCACCGGGGAGCTGTTTTTT
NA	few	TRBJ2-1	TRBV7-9	CASNPPQQGYNEQFF	TGTGCCAGCAACCCACCACAACAGGGATACAATGAGCAGTTCTTC
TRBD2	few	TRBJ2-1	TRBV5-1	CASSNGLADNNEQFF	TGCGCCAGCAGCAATGGACTAGCGGATAACAATGAGCAGTTCTTC
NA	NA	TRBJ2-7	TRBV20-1	CSAPGQLDYEQYF	TGCAGTGCGCCAGGACAGTTGGACTACGAGCAGTACTTC
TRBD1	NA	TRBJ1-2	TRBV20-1	CSAPQGAYGYTF	TGCAGTGCTCCCCAGGGGGCTTATGGCTACACCTTC
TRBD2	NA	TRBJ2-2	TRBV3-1	CASSQSLAVTGELFF	TGTGCCAGCAGCCAAAGTCTAGCGGTTACCGGGGAGCTGTTTTTT
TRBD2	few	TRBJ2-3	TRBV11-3	CASAQTPSGVSYTQYF	TGTGCCAGTGCGCAAACCCCTAGCGGGGTCTCCTATACGCAGTATTTT
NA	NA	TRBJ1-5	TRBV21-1	CASSKWDDNQPQHF	TGTGCCAGCAGCAAATGGGATGACAATCAGCCCCAGCATTTT
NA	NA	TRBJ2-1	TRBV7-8	CASGNYNEQFF	TGTGCCAGCGGTAACTACAATGAGCAGTTCTTC
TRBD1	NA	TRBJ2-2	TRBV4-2	CASSRGTGGLVNTGELFF	TGTGCCAGCAGCCGCGGGACAGGGGGCTTGGTGAACACCGGGGAGCTGTTTTTT
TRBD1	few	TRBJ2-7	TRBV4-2	CASSQEPLAGQGAREQYF	TGTGCCAGCAGCCAAGAACCATTAGCAGGACAGGGGGCTCGCGAGCAGTACTTC
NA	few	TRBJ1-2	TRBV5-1	CASSLQGEDGYTF	TGCGCCAGCAGCTTACAGGGAGAAGATGGCTACACCTTC
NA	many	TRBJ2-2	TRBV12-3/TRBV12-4	CASSPRSGWGELFF	TGTGCCAGCAGTCCGCGATCCGGTTGGGGGGAGCTGTTTTTT
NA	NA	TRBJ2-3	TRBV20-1	CSASLLAGTDTQYF	TGCAGTGCGAGCCTTCTAGCAGGCACAGATACGCAGTATTTT
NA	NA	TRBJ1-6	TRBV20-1	CSALLWASNDSPLHF	TGCAGTGCCCTTTTATGGGCCAGTAACGATTCACCCCTCCACTTT
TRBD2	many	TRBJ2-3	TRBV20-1	CSASTSGSTDTQYF	TGCAGTGCTAGCACTAGCGGGAGCACAGATACGCAGTATTTT
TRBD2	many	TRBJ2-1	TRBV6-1	CASSTNAGGANEQFF	TGTGCCAGCAGTACCAACGCCGGGGGGGCCAATGAGCAGTTCTTC
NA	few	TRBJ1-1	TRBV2	CASTEGTGRTEAFF	TGTGCCAGCACTGAGGGAACAGGGAGGACTGAAGCTTTCTTT
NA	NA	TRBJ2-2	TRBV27	CASSPNRDPRTGELFF	TGTGCCAGCAGTCCAAACCGGGACCCGCGGACCGGGGAGCTGTTTTTT
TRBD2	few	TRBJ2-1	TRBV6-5	CASSYSRPSGNNEQFF	TGTGCCAGCAGTTACTCGAGGCCTAGCGGGAATAATGAGCAGTTCTTC
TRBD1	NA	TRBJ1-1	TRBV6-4	CASRAKGAAEAFF	TGTGCCAGCAGAGCTAAGGGGGCCGCTGAAGCTTTCTTT
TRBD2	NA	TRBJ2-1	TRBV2	CASSEEAGGSYNEQFF	TGTGCCAGCAGTGAGGAGGCGGGGGGATCCTACAATGAGCAGTTCTTC
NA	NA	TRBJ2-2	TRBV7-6	CASSLAFGQPSAGELFF	TGTGCCAGCAGCTTAGCCTTTGGACAGCCGTCGGCCGGGGAGCTGTTTTTT
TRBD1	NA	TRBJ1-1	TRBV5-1	CASSQDREAEAFF	TGCGCCAGCAGCCAAGACAGGGAGGCTGAAGCTTTCTTT
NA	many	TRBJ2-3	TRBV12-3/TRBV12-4	CASSFTRGYTDTQYF	TGTGCCAGCAGTTTTACTAGGGGATACACAGATACGCAGTATTTT